The 10 T cell receptor beta chains presented below share a single source sample, sequenced in a study of breast tumors, draining lymph nodes, adjacent tissues. Samples came from axillary lymph nodes draining the breast cancer. TCRdb called the multiplex PCR reads again in MiXCR, with one record for every CDR3 protein. The sample holds approximately 130,000 distinct CDR3 sequences; approximately 20% are singletons and the top ten take around 2.6%. Input material: axillary lymph node tissue. The receptors come from a female donor with breast cancer. Some clones in this sample may be carry-over from other donors' samples.

This clonotype was found many times. This sequence joins TRBV12-3 or TRBV12-4 and TRBJ2-3; 9 bases line up with TRBD1. The CDR3 runs 15 residues. The ends lost 5 bases at V and 3 bases at J; junction bases unmatched: 6. For the CDR3, the DNA is TGTGCCAGCAGTCACGGGACAGGGTGGACAGATACGCAGTATTTT. As protein: CASSHGTGWTDTQYF.

This clonotype has only one observation. Given a much more abundant clone one base away, this may be a read error. J is TRBJ2-3 and V is TRBV6-2 or TRBV6-3, with D perhaps given as TRBD1 or TRBD2 (5 bases each). The CDR3 spans 15 residues. The germline gives CDR1 MNHEY, CDR2 SVGEGT. Trimming took off 6 bases at V and 0 bases at J, with 13 bases between the two ends. The chain's CDR3 is CASRLNGASTDTQYF. In DNA form, the CDR3 reads TGTGCCAGCAGACTTAACGGGGCAAGCACAGATACGCAGTATTTT.

The sample holds many counts of this clonotype. V and J are TRBV6-2 or TRBV6-3 and TRBJ2-5; 8 bases align to TRBD2. The CDR3 is 14 amino acids. Unmatched junction bases numbered 10, after V lost 8 bases and J lost 5 bases. Germline V CDR1 and CDR2: MNHEY, SVGEGT. CDR3 region: CASFTGTRAETQYF. DNA of the CDR3: TGTGCCAGCTTCACCGGGACTAGGGCTGAGACCCAGTACTTC.

The table lists this clonotype with many counts. The rearrangement uses TRBV6-1 and TRBJ2-7; a possible D gene is TRBD2 (5 bases). The V end lost 7 bases, the J end lost 6 bases, and 16 bases lay between the germline ends. CDR3 length: 13 amino acids. Germline V CDR1 and CDR2: MNHNS, SASEGT. The CDR3 loop reads CASNPGFRFEQYF. The DNA for the CDR3 is TGTGCCAGCAATCCGGGGTTTCGCTTCGAGCAGTACTTC.

This clonotype came up a few times. The genes are TRBV5-1 and TRBJ1-2; 8 bases align to TRBD1. The trim removed 3 bases at V and 4 bases at J, leaving 8 bases unmatched. The CDR3 is 15 residues long. CDR1 and CDR2 from the germline V gene are SGHRS and YFSETQ. As DNA, the CDR3 is TGCGCCAGCAGCTCAACAGGGGGGTCCCGCTATGGCTACACCTTC. It codes for CASSSTGGSRYGYTF.

This clonotype has just a few counts. The gene calls are TRBV28 and TRBJ2-7, with 7 nucleotides matching TRBD1. Germline lookup yields CDR1 MDHEN and CDR2 SYDVKM. J was trimmed by 4 bases and V by 3 bases; bases with no gene match: 15. This CDR3 comprises 17 residues. CDR3 DNA sequence: TGTGCCAGCAGTTTTCCCAAAACAGGGGCCCTCAGGTACGAGCAGTACTTC. Its translation: CASSFPKTGALRYEQYF.

In this sample, this clonotype turned up many times. The CDR3 coding sequence is TGTGCCATCAGTTCCGGGACTGCGAACACCGGGGAGCTGTTTTTT. The encoded protein is CAISSGTANTGELFF. This chain connects TRBV10-3 to TRBJ2-2, with a tentative D call TRBD2 (6 bases). The CDR3 sequence is 15 residues long. Trimming took 5 bases from V and 0 from J, leaving 10 bases between them. Germline V lookup: CDR1 ENHRY, CDR2 SYGVKD.

The chain is built from TRBV18 and TRBJ2-7; D possibly corresponds to TRBD2 (5 bases). The CDR3 contains 18 residues. Between the trimmed V and J ends, which lost 4 bases and 0 bases, there was a span of 22 bases. From germline, CDR1 is KGHSH and CDR2 LQKENI. Here the CDR3 DNA reads TGTGCCAGCTCACTCAGACGTACCGGGATCTCGAGCTCCTACGAGCAGTACTTC. Translation: CASSLRRTGISSSYEQYF.

This clonotype was recorded at least ten times. The chain combines TRBV24-1 with TRBJ2-7; a possible D gene is TRBD1 (5 bases). V was shortened by 6 bases and J by 6 bases, with 11 bases between the two germline ends. The CDR3 has 12 residues. The V gene's germline CDR1 is KGHDR and CDR2 SFDVKD. The CDR3 is CATSMGPGEQYF. Written as DNA, the CDR3 is TGTGCCACCAGTATGGGGCCTGGCGAGCAGTACTTC.

This clonotype was seen at least ten times. This chain uses TRBV4-1 with TRBJ1-4, with 10 bases identical to TRBD1. The CDR3 runs 16 residues. The V segment lost 2 bases and the J segment 6 bases; nucleotides outside the gene matches: 6. Looked up from germline, CDR1 is MGHRA and CDR2 is YSYEKL. CDR3 loop: CASSQRSGTGDEKLFF. CDR3 bases: TGCGCCAGCAGCCAACGGTCCGGGACAGGGGATGAAAAACTGTTTTTT.